These 21 T cell receptor beta chains originate from one sample sequenced in a study of CD8+ T cells in alopecia areata. Reverse transcription of extracted RNA yielded cDNA, which provided the sequencing template. This table comes from immunoSEQ multiplex PCR, and its TCRdb copy is limited to in-frame clones, with some not included. The sample comprises around 140,000 clones, roughly 48% of which are singletons, and 6% to 7% rests with the top ten. Sample: CD4+ T cells sorted from blood. These receptors were collected from a human donor with alopecia areata.

The chain has TRBV6-6 and TRBJ1-1; D is possibly TRBD1 (5 bases). Trimming removed 1 base from V and 5 bases from J, with 14 bases in between. Germline V gene lookup returns CDR1 MNHNY and CDR2 SVGAGI (reference sequence). The CDR3 length is 15 residues. For the CDR3, the DNA is TGTGCCAGCAGTTACTGGGACCGAGGGGTTACTGAAGCTTTCTTT. Translation: CASSYWDRGVTEAFF.

This chain uses TRBV29-1 with TRBJ1-2; D is unclear. Per the germline V gene, CDR1 is SQVTM and CDR2 is ANQGSEA. CDR3 length equals 12 residues. V was trimmed by 7 bases and J by 2 bases, leaving 11 bases between them. The CDR3 DNA reads as TGCAGCGCCGGAACAGCGAACTATGGCTACACCTTC. This codes for CSAGTANYGYTF.

The CDR3 sequence: CASSSGGQNTDTQYF. DNA for the CDR3: TGCGCCAGCAGCTCTGGCGGGCAAAACACAGATACGCAGTATTTT. The chain couples TRBV5-1 to TRBJ2-3; tentatively, D is TRBD2 (5 bases). This CDR3 has 15 residues. V was clipped by 3 bases and J by 2 bases, with 13 bases between them. Germline CDR1 is SGHRS and CDR2 is YFSETQ.

This clone was detected only once. J is TRBJ1-1 and V is TRBV30; TRBD1 matches 10 bases. V trimming: 4 bases; J trimming: 11 bases; junction bases outside the gene matches: 10. The CDR3 contains 13 residues. CDR1 GTSNPN and CDR2 SVGIG come from the germline V gene (reference sequence). The CDR3 DNA is TGTGCCTGGACCCATCGACAGGGGGCAGTTGCTTTCTTT. It yields the protein CAWTHRQGAVAFF.

The chain joins TRBV28 to TRBJ1-5; 9 bases fit TRBD1. CDR1 is MDHEN, CDR2 SYDVKM, per germline. V gave up 8 bases and J gave up 7 bases; unmatched junction bases: 6. This CDR3 contains 13 residues. Here the CDR3 reads CASRDRVHQPQHF. The CDR3 DNA reads as TGTGCCAGCCGGGACAGGGTTCACCAGCCCCAGCATTTT.

This clone occurred a few times. This sequence joins TRBV5-1 and TRBJ2-3, with TRBD2 as a possible D gene (5 bases). V dropped 3 bases and J dropped 0 bases, with 11 bases sitting between them. Per the germline V gene, CDR1 is SGHRS and CDR2 is YFSETQ. The CDR3 spans 15 residues. CDR3 coding DNA: TGCGCCAGCAGCTGGAGGACGAGTAGCACAGATACGCAGTATTTT. Its translation is CASSWRTSSTDTQYF.

This clone has only one observation. The DNA of the CDR3 is TGTGCCAGCGGAACACTAGCGGGAGCTAACGAGCAGTACTTC. Translated: CASGTLAGANEQYF. The chain recombines TRBV28 with TRBJ2-7, with TRBD2 identical over 11 bases. This CDR3 is 14 amino acids long. Germline V lookup: CDR1 MDHEN, CDR2 SYDVKM. Losses at the gene ends were 8 bases for V and 5 bases for J; bases not matched to a gene: 8.

This chain joins TRBV23-1 and TRBJ2-2; D is unresolved. TRBV23-1 is flagged as an ORF with uncertain function. Trimming removed 7 bases from V and 1 base from J, with 10 bases in between. This CDR3 has 14 residues. The CDR3 sequence: CASTLLQNTGELFF. The CDR3 bases are TGCGCCAGCACCCTCCTCCAGAACACCGGGGAGCTGTTTTTT.

The chain combines TRBV4-1 with TRBJ1-5; D uncertain. CDR1 and CDR2 (germline): MGHRA, YSYEKL. V was shortened by 1 base and J by 7 bases, with 8 bases between the two germline ends. There are 13 residues in the CDR3. DNA for the CDR3: TGCGCCAGCAGCCAAGGGCCGGGGCAGCCCCAGCATTTT. Its protein is CASSQGPGQPQHF.

The chain has TRBV30 and TRBJ1-3; D ambiguous. This CDR3 is 13 amino acids long. In germline, CDR1 is GTSNPN, CDR2 SVGIG (reference sequence). The V gene lost 3 bases and the J gene lost 3 bases, with 9 bases spanning the gap. CDR3 nucleotide sequence: TGTGCCTGGAGCGAACAGCTTGGAAACACCATATATTTT. The encoded protein is CAWSEQLGNTIYF.

V gene TRBV7-9 combines with J gene TRBJ2-1; 7 bases agree with TRBD1. Trimming took 4 bases from V and 3 from J; bases not matched to a gene: 12. Germline V lookup: CDR1 SEHNR, CDR2 FQNEAQ (reference sequence). The CDR3 is 17 residues long. The CDR3 loop is CASSSKPGQQFYNEQFF. The DNA of the CDR3 is TGTGCCAGCAGCTCGAAGCCGGGACAGCAGTTCTACAATGAGCAGTTCTTC. Filled out from reference TRBV7-9 and TRBJ2-1, the complete variable domain reads DTGVSQNPRHKITKRGQNVTFRCDPISEHNRLYWYRQTLGQGPEFLTYFQNEAQLEKSRLLSDRFSAERPKGSFSTLEIQRTEQGDSAMYLCASSSKPGQQFYNEQFFGPGTRLTVL.

V and J are TRBV29-1 and TRBJ1-1; D not certain. The V end was cut by 3 bases, the J end by 3 bases, with 5 bases between. CDR1 is SQVTM, CDR2 ANQGSEA, per germline. The CDR3 totals 11 residues. The CDR3 here is CSVDSYTEAFF. DNA of the CDR3: TGCAGCGTTGACAGTTACACTGAAGCTTTCTTT.

The J gene is TRBJ2-6, the V gene TRBV27; D unresolved. V gave up 3 bases and J gave up 2 bases, with 2 bases separating them. Germline CDR1 and CDR2: MNHEY and SMNVEV (reference sequence). The CDR3 covers 13 residues. DNA for the CDR3: TGTGCCAGCAGTTTGGCTGGGGCCAACGTCCTGACTTTC. Protein: CASSLAGANVLTF.

The V and J genes are TRBV18 and TRBJ2-7; D gene uncertain. CDR1 and CDR2 from the germline V gene are KGHSH and LQKENI. V gave up 3 bases and J gave up 4 bases, with 13 bases separating them. The CDR3 covers 14 residues. CDR3 loop: CASSPPAGRYEQYF. DNA of the CDR3: TGTGCCAGCTCACCTCCGGCTGGGCGGTACGAGCAGTACTTC.

About this clone: At one boundary the junction diverges from the germline segment, which might be a read error. The V call is TRBV27, the J call TRBJ2-5; TRBD1 aligns across 8 bases. Germline CDR1 reads MNHEY; CDR2 reads SMNVEV (reference sequence). The CDR3 sequence is 12 residues long. The CDR3 reads CASSSPRDRQHF. DNA of the CDR3: TGTGCCAGCAGTTCTCCCCGGGACAGGCAACACTTC.

In its sample, this clone was seen a few times. The chain has TRBV19 and TRBJ2-3; D ambiguous. The V gene lost 3 bases and the J gene lost 6 bases, with 10 bases spanning the gap. CDR3 length: 13 residues. CDR1 is LNHDA and CDR2 is SQIVND in the germline V gene (reference sequence). CDR3 bases: TGTGCCAGTAGTATTGCTCTAAGGGATACGCAGTATTTT. It yields the protein CASSIALRDTQYF. The whole variable domain, filled in from reference TRBV19 and TRBJ2-3, reads DGGITQSPKYLFRKEGQNVTLSCEQNLNHDAMYWYRQDPGQGLRLIYYSQIVNDFQKGDIAEGYSVSREKKESFPLTVTSAQKNPTAFYLCASSIALRDTQYFGPGTRLTVL.

This chain links TRBV29-1 with TRBJ1-1, with D possibly being TRBD1 (6 bases). This CDR3 spans 13 amino acids. Looked up from germline, CDR1 is SQVTM and CDR2 is ANQGSEA. Trimming removed 7 bases from V and 0 bases from J, with 12 bases in between. This CDR3 reads CSAIQGVNTEAFF. In DNA, the CDR3 is TGCAGCGCCATACAGGGCGTGAACACTGAAGCTTTCTTT.

The chain is built from TRBV28 and TRBJ2-5, with D tentatively TRBD1 (5 bases). Germline CDR1 MDHEN, CDR2 SYDVKM. The V and J ends lost 8 bases and 3 bases respectively, with 7 bases between them. This CDR3 region has 11 residues. The CDR3 DNA follows: TGTGCCAGCTCCAGGGAAGAGACCCAGTACTTC. Translating gives CASSREETQYF. The whole variable domain, filled in from reference TRBV28 and TRBJ2-5, reads DVKVTQSSRYLVKRTGEKVFLECVQDMDHENMFWYRQDPGLGLRLIYFSYDVKMKEKGDIPEGYSVSREKKERFSLILESASTNQTSMYLCASSREETQYFGPGTRLLVL.

The chain carries TRBV2 and TRBJ2-2; the D gene is possibly TRBD2 (6 bases). V shed 7 bases and J shed 1 base, with 16 bases lying between them. Germline V gene sequence: CDR1 SNHLY, CDR2 FYNNEI. This CDR3 spans 16 amino acids. The CDR3 region has the DNA TGTGCCAGCACCCTGACTAGGTGGGAGAACACCGGGGAGCTGTTTTTT. It translates to CASTLTRWENTGELFF.

V and J are TRBV30 and TRBJ1-4; D is uncertain. Trimming cost V 3 bases and J 5 bases, with 10 bases left between them. The CDR3 has 13 amino acids. CDR1 and CDR2 (germline): GTSNPN, SVGIG (reference sequence). CDR3 region: CAWRDGGNEKLFF. The CDR3 nucleotides are TGTGCCTGGAGGGACGGAGGAAATGAAAAACTGTTTTTT.

The chain couples TRBV5-1 to TRBJ1-5, with a weak D call TRBD1 (6 bases). The CDR3 length is 14 residues. Germline V lookup: CDR1 SGHRS, CDR2 YFSETQ. Trimming took off 3 bases at V and 5 bases at J, with 12 bases between the two ends. The CDR3 DNA reads as TGCGCCAGCAGCTCAGGGGTTGTCGATCAGCCCCAGCATTTT. Protein sequence: CASSSGVVDQPQHF. Full variable domain (remainder filled in from reference TRBV5-1 and TRBJ1-5): KAGVTQTPRYLIKTRGQQVTLSCSPISGHRSVSWYQQTPGQGLQFLFEYFSETQRNKGNFPGRFSGRQFSNSRSEMNVSTLELGDSALYLCASSSGVVDQPQHFGDGTRLSIL.